This T cell receptor (beta chain) was captured in a study of Ad26.COV2.S vaccination and SARS-CoV-2 variants (dated by TCRdb to the early 2020s). Regarding the complete study: Donors in the vaccine arm were drawn from COV1001, a multicentre, randomized, double-blind, placebo-controlled phase I-IIa trial testing Ad26.COV2.S in healthy adults. Ad26.COV2.S was administered intramuscularly at 5 x 10^10 or 1 x 10^11 viral particles, either as a single shot or as two shots given 56 days apart. TCRbeta repertoire sequencing served as the tool for gauging how specific and how broad the SARS-CoV-2-reactive T cell receptors were following Ad26.COV2.S vaccination. The TCR-sequenced set comprised about 32 samples: around 20 Ad26.COV2.S vaccine recipients, 5 placebo recipients and 8 SARS-CoV-2 convalescent individuals. Trial participants were randomized into five groups of five: low-dose or high-dose Ad26.COV2.S given once or twice, or placebo on both occasions. Throughout the experiments and outcome assessment, investigators stayed blinded to trial group allocation.

The CDR3, from cysteine to phenylalanine, totals 17 residues. CDR3 DNA is the only sequence kept; it has 51 bases, read in frame from the first base. V and J are truncated by 7 bases and 4 bases respectively, leaving an intervening sequence of 25 bases. CDR1 and CDR2 are read off the germline V gene (reference sequence) as MNHEY and SMNVEV. In light of the paper, this sample's treatment or condition label describes: around 19 received Ad26.COV2.S at low or high dose, single or two shots; five or six received placebo; per-sample allocation not given. Repertoires of vaccine and placebo recipients were sequenced from samples taken on day 63 after the first injection. Between 29 July and 7 August 2020, Cohort 1b enrolled 25 adults aged 18-55 years at one site in Boston, USA. Ad26.COV2.S was a replication-incompetent adenovirus type 26 vector that expressed a prefusion-stabilized SARS-CoV-2 spike protein derived from the original Wuhan strain.

The immunoSEQ Assay was the method used to sequence TCRbeta CDR3 regions. After extraction, genomic DNA underwent amplification by bias-controlled multiplex PCR, followed by high-throughput sequencing. Processing in the source paper ran as follows. Collapsing and filtering of sequences were performed to quantify the absolute abundance of each unique TCRbeta CDR3 region. Usable DNA was measured by amplifying reference genes present in all nucleated cells, and TCRbeta template counts were normalized to that usable DNA to estimate T cell fraction. Repertoire TCRs were annotated as SARS-CoV-2-specific by exact matching of V gene, CDR3 amino acid sequence and J gene to a known reactive TCR set. The reference SARS-CoV-2 TCR set was derived from MIRA and filtered for enrichment in COVID-19-positive ImmuneCODE repertoires, a step that removed public or cross-reactive TCRs. Using the MIRA antigens, annotated TCRs were further analysed by specific ORF or by position within an ORF. Depth was the summed frequency of annotated unique rearrangements, while breadth was defined as annotated unique rearrangements over total unique productive rearrangements. TCR breadth was compared between groups using two-sided Wilcoxon rank-sum tests. TCRdb mirrors the immuneACCESS table, restricted to in-frame sequences. Some clones are absent from its copies; in checked studies, under half trace to an unresolved V gene, and the reason for the others is unknown. The V and J calls and clone size come from that table; D and trimming were worked out from the DNA. This sample is represented by about 350,000 clones; approximately 86% of them were singletons. The ten biggest clones cover roughly a tenth of the sample.

Points on this clone: Its antigen target is currently unknown. The sample holds no much larger clone one base away, and base qualities are not on file.

Summary of the overall study and its limitations: Vaccine and placebo recipients had similar non-spike TCR breadth, a finding consistent with the vaccine containing only spike. The study was not powered to compare responses between vaccine doses or regimens. Spike-specific TCR breadth was higher in Ad26.COV2.S recipients than in placebo recipients (P = 0.0014). According to the authors, total T cell responses may have been underestimated by the TCR breadth and depth analyses. After vaccination, spike-specific CD8+ and CD4+ T cell responses were reported to show substantial breadth.

Sequencing was performed on peripheral blood, taken in a trial of Ad26.COV2.S vaccine versus placebo. The source is a person aged 18-65 years who received the Ad26.COV2.S COVID-19 vaccine or a placebo. The chain is encoded by TRBV27 joined to TRBJ1-2; the D gene is perhaps TRBD1, on 6 matching bases. The DNA sequence reads TGTGCCAGCAAACAGTCCGAGGACGGCAGGGGCGGCTATGGCTACACCTTC. Its protein is CASKQSEDGRGGYGYTF.